This is a list of T cell receptor beta chains from one sample in a study of T cells in Graves' hyperthyroidism and ophthalmopathy. TCRdb redid the calling of the multiplex PCR reads with MiXCR, one entry per CDR3 protein. The top ten clones hold approximately 10% of a sample with hundreds of thousands of distinct CDR3 sequences, approximately 25% of them seen once. Sequencing was performed on blood. The receptor set was obtained from a woman in her 30s with Graves' ophthalmopathy. CDR3s include the opening cysteine and the closing phenylalanine or tryptophan. D genes are given only for firm matches. The size of a clone is reported for some rows only, either as once, few or many, or as a class for expanded clones.

clone_size	d_call	j_call	v_call	cdr3_aa	cdr3_nt
-	TRBD1	TRBJ1-2	TRBV20-1	CSAMTGTSNYGYTF	TGCAGTGCCATGACAGGGACTTCTAACTATGGCTACACCTTC
-	-	TRBJ1-1	TRBV5-1	CASSPGLGIQAFF	TGCGCCAGCAGCCCAGGATTGGGGATTCAAGCTTTCTTT
many	-	TRBJ1-1	TRBV19	CASSITPETEAFF	TGTGCCAGTAGTATAACCCCAGAAACTGAAGCTTTCTTT
few	-	TRBJ2-7	TRBV20-1	CSAPWPQRSYEQYF	TGCAGTGCTCCCTGGCCCCAGAGGTCCTACGAGCAGTACTTC
-	TRBD2	TRBJ2-5	TRBV7-2	CASSLESGRGETQYF	TGTGCCAGCAGCTTGGAGAGCGGGAGGGGAGAGACCCAGTACTTC
few	-	TRBJ2-2	TRBV25-1	CASRGWVSTGELFF	TGTGCCAGCAGAGGGTGGGTCTCCACCGGGGAGCTGTTTTTT
-	-	TRBJ2-2	TRBV24-1	CATSDTGEDTGELFF	TGTGCCACCAGTGATACAGGGGAGGACACCGGGGAGCTGTTTTTT
many	TRBD2	TRBJ2-2	TRBV6-4	CASRPPVAGANTGELFF	TGTGCCAGCAGGCCGCCTGTAGCGGGGGCGAACACCGGGGAGCTGTTTTTT
-	TRBD1	TRBJ1-2	TRBV18	CASSPGTLQGTGRGYTF	TGTGCCAGCTCCCCCGGAACACTGCAGGGGACAGGGCGTGGCTACACCTTC
once	-	TRBJ1-2	TRBV5-5	CASSLVGEGRGYTF	TGTGCCAGCAGCTTGGTAGGGGAAGGTCGTGGCTACACCTTC
many	-	TRBJ1-5	TRBV10-3	CAISEQDSDQPQHF	TGTGCCATCAGTGAGCAGGACTCAGATCAGCCCCAGCATTTT